This paragraph reports one T cell receptor (beta chain). This table comes from immunoSEQ multiplex PCR, and its TCRdb copy is limited to in-frame clones, with some not included. There are some 19,000 clones in the sample; around 79% occur only once, and around 2.4% lies in the top ten. The data belong to a study of PD-1 blockade in classical Hodgkin lymphoma. Noted time point: cycle 4 day 1 (C4D1), after less than seven weeks of nivolumab. In every patient, relapse followed autologous stem cell transplantation, while exposure to brentuximab vedotin differed. The authors purified CD4+ T cells from thawed PBMCs by magnetic negative selection. The sample consisted of CD4+ T cells from blood, taken before the fourth cycle of nivolumab. This clonotype originated in a human donor with classical Hodgkin lymphoma.

CDR3 DNA: TGTGCTAGTGGTTTGACGGCCACAGATACGCAGTATTTT. Amino acids: CASGLTATDTQYF. The chain recombines TRBV12-5 with TRBJ2-3; no definite D call. V was shortened by 2 bases and J by 2 bases, with 5 bases between the two germline ends. Germline V gives CDR1 LGHNT, CDR2 FRNRAP. This CDR3 is built from 13 residues.